The clone carrying this TCR beta chain was seen a handful of times. The antigen is not known. The data belong to a study of T-cell memory formation after mild COVID-19. Whole-study context: Largely donor-specific TCR clusters were found.

The study's findings and limits: Second-wave clones reaching peak frequency on day 37 lacked confirmed SARS-CoV-2 specificity. Clones that contracted from day 15 to 85 were balanced CD4/CD8, while later expanders leaned CD4+.

TCRdb redid the calling of the 5' RACE reads with MiXCR, one entry per CDR3 protein. The profile shows about 430,000 distinct CDR3 sequences, 20% to 30% of them singletons. Sequenced: PBMCs or a T cell subset sorted from them (not recorded which). This sequence was found in an adult woman who had mild COVID-19 (a few samples of this study predate the infection). Cell type and time point are not known.

This CDR3 is CSADLPGVGANVLTF. The CDR3 nucleotides are TGCAGTGCAGATCTTCCAGGGGTAGGGGCCAACGTCCTGACTTTC. V gene TRBV20-1 combines with J gene TRBJ2-6; D is perhaps TRBD1 (6 bases). Germline CDR1 DFQATT, CDR2 SNEGSKA (reference sequence). The CDR3 contains 15 residues. Trimming removed 6 bases at V and 4 bases at J, with 16 bases between.